Each of the 25 T cell receptor beta chains below was sequenced from the same sample in a study of human T cells and chemical hapten exposure. Stated time point: healthy volunteer bleed at 6 weeks. Total RNA was isolated from unfractionated whole blood. TCRdb reprocessed the RACE reads with MiXCR, giving one entry per CDR3 protein. The sample holds about 82,000 distinct CDR3 sequences, about 8.6% seen once. Sequenced material: whole blood. The receptors derive from a male donor in good health. Some clones in this sample may be carry-over from other donors' samples.

This sequence joins TRBV12-3 or TRBV12-4 and TRBJ1-5; possibly TRBD1 for D (5 bases). This CDR3 spans 15 amino acids. Between the trimmed V and J ends, which lost 4 bases and 7 bases, there was a span of 17 bases. The CDR3 loop is CASSSQGRSLQPQHF. CDR3 in DNA: TGTGCCAGCAGTTCGCAGGGACGATCTCTACAGCCCCAGCATTTT.

This clonotype was seen repeatedly, ten times or more. This chain uses TRBV29-1 with TRBJ2-5; D remains ambiguous. V lost 2 bases and J 0 bases, leaving 4 bases between the germline ends. The germline gives CDR1 SQVTM, CDR2 ANQGSEA. The CDR3 spans 12 residues. CDR3 sequence reads: CSVEHYQETQYF. CDR3 nucleotides: TGCAGCGTTGAACATTACCAAGAGACCCAGTACTTC.

The chain has TRBV27 and TRBJ2-2; D ambiguous. V gave up 6 bases and J gave up 1 base, with 9 bases separating them. Germline V CDR1 and CDR2: MNHEY, SMNVEV (reference sequence). CDR3 size: 14 residues. This CDR3 reads CASSPTWNTGELFF. CDR3 nucleotides: TGTGCCAGCAGCCCTACTTGGAACACCGGGGAGCTGTTTTTT.

The chain employs TRBV3-1 and TRBJ2-1; perhaps TRBD1 as D (6 bases). The CDR3 has 12 amino acids. Germline V gene lookup returns CDR1 LGHDT and CDR2 YNNKEL (reference sequence). V lost 4 bases to trimming and J lost 13 bases, with 14 bases between them. The DNA of the CDR3 is TGTGCCAGCAGCCTAGACAGGCAACCACAGTTCTTC. It codes for CASSLDRQPQFF.

This clonotype showed up many times. V is TRBV18 and J is TRBJ1-2; D not resolved. Germline V gene data show CDR1 as KGHSH and CDR2 as LQKENI. This CDR3 is built from 14 residues. V lost 2 bases to trimming and J lost 5 bases, with 12 bases between them. CDR3 in DNA: TGTGCCAGCTCACCAGCGACGAGCGATTATGGCTACACCTTC. Translated: CASSPATSDYGYTF.

This clonotype was seen many times. The chain is built from TRBV7-2 and TRBJ2-5; D might be TRBD2 (6 bases). Between the trimmed V and J ends, which lost 5 bases and 1 base, there was a span of 14 bases. Germline values: CDR1 SGHTA, CDR2 FQGNSA. The CDR3 consists of 15 residues. The CDR3 coding sequence is TGTGCCAGCAGCCTGGGACTTCCCTCCCAAGAGACCCAGTACTTC. As protein: CASSLGLPSQETQYF.

Worth noting for this clonotype: This clone may be a read error of a much larger clone one base away. The chain employs TRBV11-2 and TRBJ2-3; 9 nucleotides agree with TRBD2. CDR1 is SGHAT, CDR2 FQNNGV, per germline. This CDR3 spans 16 amino acids. CDR3: CASSFSGRDGTDMQYF. CDR3 nucleotide sequence: TGTGCCAGCAGCTTTAGCGGGAGAGACGGCACAGATATGCAGTATTTT.

The chain couples TRBV9 to TRBJ2-6, with a possible D match to TRBD2 (5 bases). With 1 base removed from V and 4 bases from J, the gap between germline ends came to 12 bases. The CDR3 sequence is 16 residues long. Germline CDR1 and CDR2: SGDLS and YYNGEE. In DNA, the CDR3 is TGTGCCAGCAGCGTAATGTCCGAGGGAGGGGCCAACGTCCTGACTTTC. It encodes CASSVMSEGGANVLTF.

The chain uses TRBV12-3 or TRBV12-4 and TRBJ1-6; D gene uncertain. The CDR3 loop spans 13 amino acids. V dropped 1 base and J dropped 7 bases, with 5 bases sitting between them. The CDR3 bases are TGTGCCAGCAGTTTAGGGTCCAATTCACCCCTCCACTTT. It yields the protein CASSLGSNSPLHF.

This clonotype has only a few counts. The gene calls are TRBV27 and TRBJ2-7; 8 bases fit TRBD1. The CDR3 has 16 residues. The V segment lost 4 bases and the J segment 6 bases; nucleotides outside the gene matches: 14. In germline, CDR1 is MNHEY, CDR2 SMNVEV (reference sequence). Here the CDR3 DNA reads TGTGCCAGCAGTTCACGGACAGGGCGGTCCCTCCTCGAGCAGTACTTC. Translated: CASSSRTGRSLLEQYF.

CDR3 in DNA: TGTGCCAGCAGCTTTGCTAGCACCACAAGAGCAGATACGCAGTATTTT. Amino acids: CASSFASTTRADTQYF. The genes are TRBV7-2 and TRBJ2-3; tentative D call: TRBD2 (5 bases). The germline gives CDR1 SGHTA, CDR2 FQGNSA. Trimming removed 3 bases at V and 4 bases at J, with 17 bases between. The CDR3 has 16 residues.

This chain connects TRBV7-9 to TRBJ1-2; no clear D gene. The V end lost 2 bases, the J end lost 4 bases, and 5 bases lay between the germline ends. The germline V gene encodes CDR1 SEHNR and CDR2 FQNEAQ (reference sequence). The CDR3 sequence is 12 residues long. CDR3 protein: CASSLTPYGYTF. The CDR3 bases are TGTGCCAGCAGCTTAACCCCCTATGGCTACACCTTC.

This chain links TRBV5-6 with TRBJ2-5, with unresolved D. V dropped 2 bases and J dropped 3 bases, with 11 bases sitting between them. Germline values: CDR1 SGHDT, CDR2 YYEEEE. This CDR3 region has 14 residues. The CDR3 coding sequence is TGTGCCAGCAGCTTCCCGGTAGTGAAAGAGACCCAGTACTTC. Its translation: CASSFPVVKETQYF.

The chain uses TRBV6-2 or TRBV6-3 and TRBJ2-6; 8 bases align to TRBD1. The germline V gene encodes CDR1 MNHEY and CDR2 SVGEGT. Germline trimming cut 6 bases from V and 15 bases from J; bases unmatched to any gene: 16. The CDR3 runs 15 residues. The CDR3 DNA follows: TGTGCCAGCAGAGTAGGACAGGGTCGTTCGTGGGGCCTGACTTTC. This gives the protein CASRVGQGRSWGLTF.

This clonotype turned up a few times. The rearrangement joins TRBV5-4 to TRBJ2-7, with TRBD2 matching over 7 bases. Germline V lookup: CDR1 SGHNT, CDR2 YYREEE (reference sequence). The CDR3 extends over 14 amino acids. The junction had 3 bases not matched to a gene; V was cut back by 3 bases and J by 0 bases. CDR3 DNA sequence: TGTGCCAGCAGCTCAAGCGGGAACTCCTACGAGCAGTACTTC. Translating it yields CASSSSGNSYEQYF.

At least ten counts were recorded for this clonotype. This rearrangement joins TRBV5-5 to TRBJ2-5; tentative D call: TRBD1 (6 bases). The V end was cut by 2 bases, the J end by 5 bases, with 13 bases between. This CDR3 region has 14 residues. Per the germline V gene, CDR1 is SGHKS and CDR2 is YYEKEE (reference sequence). The CDR3 DNA reads TGTGCCAGCAGCTTCTATGGGACACAGGAGACCCAGTACTTC. The encoded protein is CASSFYGTQETQYF.

This sequence joins TRBV18 and TRBJ1-2, with D hard to call. Trimming stripped 2 bases from V and 3 bases from J, with 10 bases between. Germline V lookup: CDR1 KGHSH, CDR2 LQKENI. The CDR3 is 14 amino acids. This chain's CDR3 is CASSPGRDHYGYTF. The CDR3 DNA reads TGTGCCAGCTCACCAGGACGCGACCACTATGGCTACACCTTC.

This clonotype turned up a few times. V and J are TRBV13 and TRBJ1-2; TRBD1 matches at 7 bases. Looked up from germline, CDR1 is PRHDT and CDR2 is FYEKMQ (reference sequence). V was clipped by 5 bases and J by 0 bases; unmatched bases: 6. The CDR3 is 15 residues long. DNA of the CDR3: TGTGCCAGCAGCATACAGGGGCTCCCTAACTATGGCTACACCTTC. Translated: CASSIQGLPNYGYTF.

This clonotype was counted a few times. The V and J genes are TRBV6-5 and TRBJ2-3; 9 nucleotides line up with TRBD2. V was clipped by 8 bases and J by 6 bases; unmatched bases: 9. This CDR3 region has 14 residues. Germline V gene data show CDR1 as MNHEY and CDR2 as SVGAGI. The CDR3, as DNA: TGTGCCAGCCTGGCGGGAGGGCCGGGTGATACGCAGTATTTT. Its translation is CASLAGGPGDTQYF.

The table lists this clonotype with many counts. The J gene is TRBJ2-1, the V gene TRBV20-1, with D possibly matching TRBD2 (5 bases). Germline-derived CDR1 and CDR2 are DFQATT and SNEGSKA (reference sequence). This CDR3 is 16 amino acids long. Trimming took off 7 bases at V and 2 bases at J, with 21 bases between the two ends. CDR3 DNA: TGCAGTGTTTATACCCCAGAGGGTTGGCCCTACAATGAGCAGTTCTTC. Its translation: CSVYTPEGWPYNEQFF.

This chain connects TRBV6-6 to TRBJ1-5; the D gene is possibly TRBD1 (5 bases). Trimming shortened V by 2 bases and J by 4 bases, and 6 bases separated the two germline ends. The V gene's germline CDR1 is MNHNY and CDR2 SVGAGI (reference sequence). CDR3 length equals 13 residues. The CDR3 sequence is CASSYGGNQPQHF. The CDR3 DNA follows: TGTGCCAGCAGTTACGGGGGGAATCAGCCCCAGCATTTT.

This clonotype was recorded at least ten times. The J gene is TRBJ2-7, the V gene TRBV20-1, with D possibly matching TRBD1 (5 bases). Trimming stripped 3 bases from V and 2 bases from J, with 11 bases between. Germline lookup yields CDR1 DFQATT and CDR2 SNEGSKA (reference sequence). There are 13 residues in the CDR3. The CDR3 DNA reads as TGCAGTGCTAGGGACACTCGGACCTACGAGCAGTACTTC. This codes for CSARDTRTYEQYF.

A few counts support this clonotype. The V call is TRBV7-2, the J call TRBJ1-3, with 7 positions matching TRBD1. Germline lookup yields CDR1 SGHTA and CDR2 FQGNSA. After removal of 6 bases from V and 3 bases from J, the junction contained 8 bases not matched to a gene. The CDR3 contains 15 residues. The DNA for the CDR3 is TGTGCCAGCAGACCCGACAGGGCGGGTGGAAACACCATATATTTT. The encoded protein is CASRPDRAGGNTIYF.

There are many counts of this clonotype. The V and J genes are TRBV7-9 and TRBJ2-5; 9 nucleotides agree with TRBD1. Germline-derived CDR1 and CDR2 are SEHNR and FQNEAQ (reference sequence). The CDR3 spans 16 residues. The V and J ends lost 2 bases and 5 bases, in that order; junction bases with no gene match: 9. The CDR3 spells CASSLQGDRGSETQYF. CDR3 nucleotide sequence: TGTGCCAGCAGCTTACAAGGCGACAGGGGGTCGGAGACCCAGTACTTC.

This clonotype was observed at least ten times. The chain couples TRBV5-1 to TRBJ1-4; the D is unclear. The CDR3 contains 15 residues. Germline loops: CDR1 SGHRS, CDR2 YFSETQ. The germline V and J ends were trimmed by 4 bases and 10 bases, with 20 bases remaining between them. CDR3 bases: TGCGCCAGCAGCCCCCGAGAAGCGGCGGGTGGAAAACTGTTTTTT. It is translated as CASSPREAAGGKLFF.